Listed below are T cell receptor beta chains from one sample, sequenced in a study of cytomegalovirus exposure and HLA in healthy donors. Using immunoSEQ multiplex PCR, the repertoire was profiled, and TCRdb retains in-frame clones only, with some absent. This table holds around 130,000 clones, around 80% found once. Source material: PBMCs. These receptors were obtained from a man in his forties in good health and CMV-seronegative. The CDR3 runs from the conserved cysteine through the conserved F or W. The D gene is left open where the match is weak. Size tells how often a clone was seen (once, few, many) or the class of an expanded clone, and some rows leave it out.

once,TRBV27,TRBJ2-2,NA,TGTGCCAGCAGTCTCAACTCGATGAACACCGGGGAGCTGTTTTTT,CASSLNSMNTGELFF
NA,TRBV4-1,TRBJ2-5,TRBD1,TGCGCCAGCAGCCACCCCCGAGGACAGGGGGCTGTCAGGTACTTC,CASSHPRGQGAVRYF
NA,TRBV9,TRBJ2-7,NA,TGTGCCAGCAGCGCCACCCCTTTGGCGGCGGCCCCCTACGAGCAGTACTTC,CASSATPLAAAPYEQYF
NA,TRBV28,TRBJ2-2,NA,TGTGCCAGCAGTTTCCGGGAAACCGGGGAGCTGTTTTTT,CASSFRETGELFF
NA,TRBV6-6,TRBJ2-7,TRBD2,TGTGCCACCGGGAGGGGGAGTTACGAGCAGTACTTC,CATGRGSYEQYF
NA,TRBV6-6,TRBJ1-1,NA,TGTGCCAGCAGTTACTCCGGGGAAGCTTTCTTT,CASSYSGEAFF
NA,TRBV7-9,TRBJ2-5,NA,TGTGCCAGCAGCTTAGCAGCCGAGACCCAGTACTTC,CASSLAAETQYF
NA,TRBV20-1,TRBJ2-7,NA,TGCAGTGCGGTACAAGGTGGGCCGCAGTACTTC,CSAVQGGPQYF
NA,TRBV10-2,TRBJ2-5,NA,TGCGCCAGCACTAGTGCACAAGAGACCCAGTACTTC,CASTSAQETQYF
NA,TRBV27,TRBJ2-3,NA,TGTGCCAGCAGTACAACAGGGTGGGATACGCAGTATTTT,CASSTTGWDTQYF
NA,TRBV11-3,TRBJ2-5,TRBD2,TGTGCCAGCAGCCAGGGACTAGCGGGGACCCAAGAGACCCAGTACTTC,CASSQGLAGTQETQYF
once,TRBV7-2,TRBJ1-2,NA,TGTGCCAGCAGCTTAGATCTGCGAACCTATGGCTACACCTTC,CASSLDLRTYGYTF
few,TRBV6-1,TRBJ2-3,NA,TGTGCCAGCAGTGAACGGTGGTCCGGGGATCGCACAGATACGCAGTATTTT,CASSERWSGDRTDTQYF
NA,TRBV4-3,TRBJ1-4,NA,TGCGCCAGCAGCACCAACCGGGACAATAATGAAAAACTGTTTTTT,CASSTNRDNNEKLFF
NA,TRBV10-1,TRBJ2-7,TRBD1,TGCGCCAGACCCGGGACAGGGGGCGTCGAGCAGTACTTC,CARPGTGGVEQYF
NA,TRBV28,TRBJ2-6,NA,TGTGCCAGCAGTTTTTTCAGCTCTGGGGCCAACGTCCTGACTTTC,CASSFFSSGANVLTF
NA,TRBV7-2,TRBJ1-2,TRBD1,TGTGCCAGCAGCTTAGGACAGGGGAGCTATGGCTACACCTTC,CASSLGQGSYGYTF
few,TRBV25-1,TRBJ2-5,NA,TGTGCCAACCCCCGAGTGTGGTGGCGGGTCCAAGAGACCCAGTACTTC,CANPRVWWRVQETQYF
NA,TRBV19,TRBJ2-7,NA,TGTGCCAGTAGTATAACTCGGCAGGGCCAGAGCGAGCAGTACTTC,CASSITRQGQSEQYF
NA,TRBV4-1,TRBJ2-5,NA,TGCGCCAGCAGCCAAGATAAGCAGGGAAGGTGGACCCAGTACTTC,CASSQDKQGRWTQYF